The entry below gives a single TCR beta chain sequence along with its context. The antigen is not known. Doses given second, at about 4 or about 12 weeks, were pooled. The data stem from a study of T cell responses to AZD1222 COVID-19 vaccine. Study findings and constraints: With dominance at 160-218 and 743-854, vaccine-associated CD4 TCRs spanned spike.

Method: immunoSEQ multiplex PCR; TCRdb's copy keeps in-frame clones and lacks some. The data show 110,000 to 150,000 clones, with just over 90% seen just once and approximately 2% held by the top ten. The germline V gene encodes CDR1 LGHDT and CDR2 YNNKEL (reference sequence). The CDR3 loop spans 14 amino acids. Trimming left V 3 bases short and J 3 bases short, with 12 bases between. This clonotype was sampled from an adult who received the AZD1222 COVID-19 vaccine. The sequences come from peripheral blood, collected 28 days after the second AZD1222 dose. This chain connects TRBV3-1 (or the pseudogene TRBV3-2) to TRBJ2-7; the D gene is possibly TRBD2 (5 bases). The CDR3 DNA reads as TGTGCCAGCAGCCATCAGCGGACCATCTACGAGCAGTACTTC. Protein: CASSHQRTIYEQYF.